This TCR beta chain was recorded in a study of blood T cell repertoires in COVID-19. Whole-study context: Sites across the United States, Italy and Spain contributed samples from acute and convalescent COVID-19. PBMCs, B-cell-depleted T cells, or T cells were the source of the cDNA or gDNA that made up the material.

Authors' data handling: Quantification of nucleated cells was approximated via reference gene primer amplification. Measured with immunoSEQ multiplex PCR; TCRdb has only the in-frame clones, and not every one. V and J calls and clone size are as listed in that table; D and trimming were resolved from the DNA. The table has 140,000 to 150,000 clones, 88% seen once; the top ten hold 2% to 2.5%. CDR3 size: 16 residues. Per germline, CDR1 SGHNT and CDR2 YENEEA. V shed 5 bases, J shed 1 base, and the junction held 5 bases outside the gene matches. The TCR was taken from a human donor in a cohort sampled during active COVID-19. V and J are TRBV11-3 and TRBJ2-3, with 11 bases identical to TRBD2. Sequenced: peripheral blood. CDR3: CASSPGTSGRTDTQYF. CDR3 DNA sequence: TGTGCCAGCAGCCCGGGGACTAGCGGACGCACAGATACGCAGTATTTT.